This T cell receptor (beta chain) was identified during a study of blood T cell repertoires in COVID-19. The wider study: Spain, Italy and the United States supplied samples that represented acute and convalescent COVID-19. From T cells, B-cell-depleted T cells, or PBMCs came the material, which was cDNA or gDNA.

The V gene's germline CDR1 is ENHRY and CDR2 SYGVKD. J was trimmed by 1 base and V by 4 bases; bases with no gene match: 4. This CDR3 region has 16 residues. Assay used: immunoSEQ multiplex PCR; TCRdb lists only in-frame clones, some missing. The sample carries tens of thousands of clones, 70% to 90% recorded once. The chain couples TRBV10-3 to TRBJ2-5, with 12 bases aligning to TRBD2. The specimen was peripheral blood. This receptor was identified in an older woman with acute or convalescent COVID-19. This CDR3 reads CAISARLAGVQETQYF. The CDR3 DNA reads TGTGCCATCAGTGCAAGACTAGCGGGAGTCCAAGAGACCCAGTACTTC.